These 28 T cell receptor beta chains were sequenced from one sample in a study of response to subunit inactivated influenza vaccine. Each CDR3 protein is one row after TCRdb ran MiXCR on the RT-PCR reads. In the table there are about 540,000 distinct CDR3 sequences, 13% to 15% of which are singletons. The starting material was PBMCs from blood, obtained roughly 12 days after vaccination. The receptors originated from a man aged 45-65 years who received an inactivated influenza vaccine.

The V gene is TRBV4-3, the J gene TRBJ2-7, with TRBD2 identical over 8 bases. Trimming cost V 3 bases and J 2 bases; bases outside gene matches: 15. CDR3 length: 18 amino acids. CDR1 is LGHNA, CDR2 YSLEER, per germline. The DNA for the CDR3 is TGCGCCAGCAGCCAGTACCTAGCGGGTCCTCCTGGAACCTACGAGCAGTACTTC. This sequence encodes CASSQYLAGPPGTYEQYF.

This clonotype was recorded a few times. The rearrangement links TRBV4-1 to TRBJ1-6; no clear D gene. Trimming pared 1 base from V and 10 bases from J, leaving 14 bases between. The CDR3 covers 15 residues. CDR1 and CDR2 (germline): MGHRA, YSYEKL. The DNA of the CDR3 is TGCGCCAGCAGCCAAGGTCTCGGAGGATTATCACCCCTCCACTTT. It encodes CASSQGLGGLSPLHF.

This clonotype appeared a few times. The genes are TRBV6-1 and TRBJ2-3, with a possible D match to TRBD1 (6 bases). The CDR3 totals 15 residues. Germline assignment: CDR1 MNHNS and CDR2 SASEGT. Between the trimmed V and J ends, which lost 6 bases and 0 bases, there was a span of 13 bases. The CDR3 DNA follows: TGTGCCAGCAGCTGGACAGTCACTAGCACAGATACGCAGTATTTT. Translation: CASSWTVTSTDTQYF.

The chain carries TRBV7-2 and TRBJ2-7, with D hard to call. In germline, CDR1 is SGHTA, CDR2 FQGNSA. This CDR3 is 14 amino acids long. V was trimmed by 5 bases and J by 2 bases, leaving 13 bases between them. In DNA form, the CDR3 reads TGTGCCAGCAGCCCGAACCTACTCCCCTACGAGCAGTACTTC. Translated, it gives CASSPNLLPYEQYF.

The rearrangement links TRBV5-1 to TRBJ2-1, with TRBD1 matching 7 bases. The CDR3 is 17 residues long. Germline CDR1 and CDR2: SGHRS and YFSETQ. Losses at the gene ends were 2 bases for V and 5 bases for J; bases not matched to a gene: 13. Here the CDR3 DNA reads TGCGCCAGCAGCTTAGGACAGGCGCTAATAGCCAACAATGAGCAGTTCTTC. Amino acids: CASSLGQALIANNEQFF.

This clonotype was seen only a few times. The CDR3 DNA follows: TGTGCCAGCAGTTACTCCGGCGGGACGGAAAAGTTCTTC. Residues: CASSYSGGTEKFF. The chain carries TRBV6-5 and TRBJ2-1; tentative D call: TRBD2 (6 bases). CDR3 size: 13 residues. Trimming shortened V by 0 bases and J by 14 bases, and 14 bases separated the two germline ends. Germline values: CDR1 MNHEY, CDR2 SVGAGI.

In this sample, this clonotype turned up once. The rearrangement links TRBV20-1 to TRBJ2-3, with D hard to call. Trimming cost V 4 bases and J 0 bases, with 8 bases left between them. CDR3 length: 13 residues. Germline CDR1 is DFQATT and CDR2 is SNEGSKA (reference sequence). CDR3: CSAMQSSTDTQYF. For the CDR3, the DNA is TGCAGTGCTATGCAATCTAGCACAGATACGCAGTATTTT.

This clonotype was seen only a few times. V usage is TRBV28 and J usage is TRBJ2-5; 8 positions match TRBD2. In germline, CDR1 is MDHEN, CDR2 SYDVKM. The CDR3 is 15 residues long. Trimming at V came to 4 bases and at J to 2 bases, leaving 6 bases not matched to a gene. This CDR3 is CASSSSGGAQETQYF. The CDR3, as DNA: TGTGCCAGCAGTTCCTCCGGGGGGGCACAAGAGACCCAGTACTTC.

CDR3 nucleotides: TGTGCCAGCAGTTACCGGGGACTAGGGGAGCTGTTTTTT. Translation: CASSYRGLGELFF. The V gene is TRBV6-6, the J gene TRBJ2-2; 7 bases fit TRBD2. Germline V lookup: CDR1 MNHNY, CDR2 SVGAGI (reference sequence). The CDR3 extends over 13 amino acids. With 2 bases clipped from V and 8 bases from J, the junction kept 2 bases outside the gene matches.

This clonotype was counted ten times or more. The CDR3 region is CASSEVIQGAYGYTF. The CDR3 DNA reads as TGTGCCAGCAGTGAAGTTATACAGGGGGCTTATGGCTACACCTTC. The chain couples TRBV2 to TRBJ1-2; TRBD1 matches 9 bases. Germline V lookup: CDR1 SNHLY, CDR2 FYNNEI. The CDR3 is made up of 15 amino acids. Unmatched junction bases numbered 5, after V lost 1 base and J lost 5 bases.

This clonotype was found a few times. The chain has TRBV3-1 and TRBJ2-4, with 12 nucleotides matching TRBD2. The CDR3 contains 18 residues. Trimming removed 3 bases from V and 0 bases from J; junction bases left unmatched: 6. Germline V CDR1 and CDR2: LGHDT, YNNKEL (reference sequence). CDR3 residues: CASSQASGRATAKNIQYF. As DNA, the CDR3 is TGTGCCAGCAGCCAGGCTAGCGGGAGGGCCACAGCCAAAAACATTCAGTACTTC.

The chain recombines TRBV11-2 with TRBJ2-5; no firm D call. Germline V gives CDR1 SGHAT, CDR2 FQNNGV. Trimming took 1 base from V and 5 from J, leaving 11 bases between them. The CDR3 has 14 residues. The CDR3: CASSLASPGETQYF. The CDR3 DNA sequence: TGTGCCAGCAGCTTAGCCTCCCCCGGGGAGACCCAGTACTTC.

CDR3 amino acids: CASSIRTGMPYEQYF. The DNA for the CDR3 is TGCGCCAGCAGCATTCGGACAGGAATGCCCTACGAGCAGTACTTC. The chain carries TRBV4-1 and TRBJ2-7, with 7 bases identical to TRBD1. The CDR3 extends over 15 amino acids. The germline V gene encodes CDR1 MGHRA and CDR2 YSYEKL. Losses at the gene ends were 5 bases for V and 2 bases for J; bases not matched to a gene: 9.

This clonotype was seen a few times. This chain links TRBV28 with TRBJ1-5; 9 nucleotides line up with TRBD1. Per germline, CDR1 MDHEN and CDR2 SYDVKM. The CDR3 has 15 amino acids. J was trimmed by 4 bases and V by 5 bases; bases with no gene match: 6. CDR3 sequence reads: CASSRIGQGNQPQHF. CDR3 in DNA: TGTGCCAGCAGTCGAATCGGACAGGGGAATCAGCCCCAGCATTTT.

In DNA, the CDR3 is TGTGCCAGCAGCTTGGCTGGGACCATGGGCGAGCAGTACTTC. This translates into CASSLAGTMGEQYF. This chain joins TRBV5-5 and TRBJ2-7; D might be TRBD1 or TRBD2, each matching 5 bases. CDR3 length: 14 residues. CDR1 SGHKS and CDR2 YYEKEE come from the germline V gene (reference sequence). Trimming cost V 0 bases and J 6 bases, with 13 bases left between them.

In regard to this clonotype: At one of its ends the junction is not consistent with the germline gene, which may arise from a read error. The V gene is TRBV29-1, the J gene TRBJ1-1, with unresolved D. CDR1 and CDR2 from the germline V gene are SQVTM and ANQGSEA. This CDR3 region has 12 residues. For the CDR3, the DNA is TGCAGCGCAGGACCGGGGAACACTGAAGCTTACTTT. It translates to CSAGPGNTEAYF.

This clonotype was counted between two and nine times. V is TRBV20-1 and J is TRBJ1-1; D uncertain. The V gene's germline CDR1 is DFQATT and CDR2 SNEGSKA (reference sequence). The ends were cut back, 0 bases at V and 0 bases at J, with 8 bases in the middle. The CDR3 has 14 residues. The CDR3 DNA follows: TGCAGTGCTAGAGATGCCCAGCTGAACACTGAAGCTTTCTTT. Translation gives CSARDAQLNTEAFF.

This clonotype was detected ten times or more. This chain connects TRBV7-2 to TRBJ2-7; TRBD2 aligns across 8 bases. V lost 5 bases to trimming and J lost 2 bases; unmatched junction nucleotides: 5. The CDR3 covers 14 residues. Looked up from germline, CDR1 is SGHTA and CDR2 is FQGNSA. The CDR3 region is CASSPTGGAYEQYF. CDR3 DNA: TGTGCCAGCAGCCCGACCGGGGGGGCCTACGAGCAGTACTTC.

This clonotype turned up a few times. This chain links TRBV7-9 with TRBJ2-5; perhaps D is TRBD1 or TRBD2 (6 bases each). The CDR3 length is 15 residues. Germline V gene sequence: CDR1 SEHNR, CDR2 FQNEAQ (reference sequence). V was clipped by 4 bases and J by 5 bases, with 17 bases between them. CDR3 DNA sequence: TGTGCCAGCAGCTACGCCGTCCGGGGGCGGGAGACCCAGTACTTC. This codes for CASSYAVRGRETQYF.

J is TRBJ2-1 and V is TRBV10-3; TRBD2 matches at 9 bases. This CDR3 has 13 amino acids. The germline CDR1 and CDR2 sequences are ENHRY and SYGVKD. With V trimmed by 9 bases and J by 6 bases, 6 bases remained unmatched. The CDR3 here is CAIRTSEINEQFF. For the CDR3, the DNA is TGTGCCATAAGGACTAGCGAGATCAATGAGCAGTTCTTC.

This clonotype was counted only a few times. The V call is TRBV4-2, the J call TRBJ2-1, with 8 positions matching TRBD2. The CDR3 is made up of 15 amino acids. CDR1 and CDR2 from the germline V gene are LGHNA and YNFKEQ. V gave up 0 bases and J gave up 3 bases; unmatched junction bases: 1. In nucleotides, the CDR3 is TGTGCCAGCAGCCAAGAGCTAGCGGGCTACAATGAGCAGTTCTTC. Its translation is CASSQELAGYNEQFF.

This chain connects TRBV10-3 to TRBJ1-1, with 9 bases fitting TRBD1. Germline trimming cut 3 bases from V and 6 bases from J; bases unmatched to any gene: 5. The germline V gene encodes CDR1 ENHRY and CDR2 SYGVKD. This CDR3 has 14 residues. CDR3 sequence (DNA): TGTGCCATCAGTGATGCAGACAGGGGGGCTGAAGCTTTCTTT. This gives the protein CAISDADRGAEAFF.

CDR3 protein: CASSRVPGETQYF. The CDR3, as DNA: TGTGCCAGCAGCCGGGTCCCCGGGGAGACCCAGTACTTC. The chain recombines TRBV5-5 with TRBJ2-5; D remains unclear. V was pared by 4 bases and J by 5 bases, with 12 bases between. The V gene's germline CDR1 is SGHKS and CDR2 YYEKEE (reference sequence). This CDR3 contains 13 residues. The variable domain in full, completed from reference TRBV5-5 and TRBJ2-5, reads DAGVTQSPTHLIKTRGQQVTLRCSPISGHKSVSWYQQVLGQGPQFIFQYYEKEERGRGNFPDRFSARQFPNYSSELNVNALLLGDSALYLCASSRVPGETQYFGPGTRLLVL.

The chain combines TRBV6-2 or TRBV6-3 with TRBJ2-7, with 10 bases aligning to TRBD2. V lost 2 bases to trimming and J lost 1 base; unmatched junction nucleotides: 5. The CDR3 loop spans 16 amino acids. CDR1 is MNHEY, CDR2 SVGEGT, per germline. CDR3: CASSYTQREGSYEQYF. The CDR3 bases are TGTGCCAGCAGTTACACCCAGCGGGAGGGATCCTACGAGCAGTACTTC.

The chain links TRBV6-1 to TRBJ1-3, with D unclear. The germline V and J ends were trimmed by 3 bases and 4 bases, with 10 bases remaining between them. This CDR3 comprises 14 residues. Germline assignment: CDR1 MNHNS and CDR2 SASEGT. CDR3 in amino acids: CASSDVSRGNTIYF. As DNA, the CDR3 is TGTGCCAGCAGTGACGTCTCTAGGGGAAACACCATATATTTT.

This clonotype was seen at least ten times. The chain has TRBV15 and TRBJ1-3, with no clear D. V was pared by 3 bases and J by 5 bases, with 17 bases between. The CDR3 length is 16 residues. The germline V gene encodes CDR1 LNHNV and CDR2 YYDKDF (reference sequence). The CDR3 reads CATSRERRVLRNTIYF. The CDR3 DNA reads TGTGCCACCAGCAGGGAGCGGAGGGTTTTGAGAAACACCATATATTTT.

The chain links TRBV7-2 to TRBJ1-3, with D perhaps matching TRBD1 (6 bases). Trimming stripped 3 bases from V and 2 bases from J, with 8 bases between. This CDR3 is 14 amino acids long. In germline, CDR1 is SGHTA, CDR2 FQGNSA. CDR3 protein: CASSFAGAGNTIYF. The CDR3 DNA reads as TGTGCCAGCAGCTTTGCAGGGGCTGGAAACACCATATATTTT.

This clonotype was seen only a few times. This chain joins TRBV7-9 and TRBJ1-1; maybe TRBD1 (6 bases). The CDR3 is made up of 17 amino acids. In germline, CDR1 is SEHNR, CDR2 FQNEAQ (reference sequence). Trimming left V 7 bases short and J 3 bases short, with 24 bases between. CDR3 nucleotide sequence: TGTGCCAGCAACATTCCGGGACAAGTAAACAAGGACACTGAAGCTTTCTTT. This gives the protein CASNIPGQVNKDTEAFF.